The subject of this entry is one TCR beta chain. Its antigen is not identified. Assay used: immunoSEQ multiplex PCR; TCRdb lists only in-frame clones, some missing. The sample consists of some 230,000 clones, 80% to 95% of them appearing once. Germline V gives CDR1 SGHRS, CDR2 YFSETQ. CDR3 length: 12 amino acids. Trimming removed 6 bases from V and 3 bases from J, with 9 bases in between. The data belong to a study of cytomegalovirus exposure and HLA in healthy donors. General observations from the study: There were some public TCRs occurring in many donors, but most TCR sequences were rare.

Sequenced input: PBMCs. This clonotype was obtained from a woman between 18 and 29 years old in good health and CMV-seronegative. The V call is TRBV5-1, the J call TRBJ2-5; D perhaps matches TRBD1 (6 bases). This CDR3 reads CASTRDKETQYF. CDR3 sequence (DNA): TGCGCCAGCACCCGGGACAAAGAGACCCAGTACTTC.